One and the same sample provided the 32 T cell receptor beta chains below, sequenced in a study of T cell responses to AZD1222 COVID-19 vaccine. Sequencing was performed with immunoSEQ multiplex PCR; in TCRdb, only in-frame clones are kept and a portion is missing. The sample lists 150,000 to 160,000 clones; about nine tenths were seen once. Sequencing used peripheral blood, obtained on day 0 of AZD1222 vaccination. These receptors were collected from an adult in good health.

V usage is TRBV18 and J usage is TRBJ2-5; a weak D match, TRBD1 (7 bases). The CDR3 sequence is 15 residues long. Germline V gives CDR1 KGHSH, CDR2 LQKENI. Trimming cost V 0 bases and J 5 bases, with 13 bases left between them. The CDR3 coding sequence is TGTGCCAGCTCACCACCCAGGGGGGCTGATGAGACCCAGTACTTC. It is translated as CASSPPRGADETQYF.

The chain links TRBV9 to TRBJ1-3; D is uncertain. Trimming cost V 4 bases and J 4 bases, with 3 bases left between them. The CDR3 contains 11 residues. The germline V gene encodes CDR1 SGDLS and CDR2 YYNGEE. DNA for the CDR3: TGTGCCAGCAGCCGCGGAAACACCATATATTTT. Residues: CASSRGNTIYF.

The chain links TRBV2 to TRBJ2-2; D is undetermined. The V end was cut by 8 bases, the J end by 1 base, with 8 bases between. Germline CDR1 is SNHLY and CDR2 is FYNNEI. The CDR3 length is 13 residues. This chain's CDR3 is CASGSKNTGELFF. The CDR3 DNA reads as TGTGCCAGCGGATCCAAGAACACCGGGGAGCTGTTTTTT.

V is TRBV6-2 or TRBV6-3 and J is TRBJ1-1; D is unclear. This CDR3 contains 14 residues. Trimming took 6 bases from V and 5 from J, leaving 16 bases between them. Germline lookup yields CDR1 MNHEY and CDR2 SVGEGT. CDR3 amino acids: CASSPGLRWTEAFF. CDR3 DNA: TGTGCCAGCAGCCCCGGACTTCGGTGGACTGAAGCTTTCTTT.

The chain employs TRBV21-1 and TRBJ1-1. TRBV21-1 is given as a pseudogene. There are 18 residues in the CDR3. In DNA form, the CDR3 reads TGTGCCAGCAGCTCCCGAGGAAGGTATTCGGGGGGACCGTATGAAGCTTTCTTT. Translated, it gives CASSSRGRYSGGPYEAFF.

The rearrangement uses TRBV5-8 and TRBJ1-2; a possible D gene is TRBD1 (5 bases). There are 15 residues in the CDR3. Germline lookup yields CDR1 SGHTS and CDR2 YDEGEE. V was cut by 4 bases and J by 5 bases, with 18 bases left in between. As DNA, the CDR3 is TGTGCCAGCAGCCTGGGCGGGACGGCGGTTTATGGCTACACCTTC. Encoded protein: CASSLGGTAVYGYTF.

In DNA, the CDR3 is TGTGCCAGCTCAGGGGGACAGGGAATCTCACCCCTCCACTTT. This gives the protein CASSGGQGISPLHF. The chain uses TRBV18 and TRBJ1-6, with 9 bases that match TRBD1. Germline lookup yields CDR1 KGHSH and CDR2 LQKENI. J lost 10 bases, V lost 5 bases, and 6 bases had no gene match. This CDR3 has 14 residues.

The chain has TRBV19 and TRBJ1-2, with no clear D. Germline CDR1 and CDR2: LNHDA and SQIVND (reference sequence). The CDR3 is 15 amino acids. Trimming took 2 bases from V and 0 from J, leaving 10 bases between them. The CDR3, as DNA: TGTGCCAGTAGTATAAGGGCCCAAGCTAACTATGGCTACACCTTC. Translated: CASSIRAQANYGYTF. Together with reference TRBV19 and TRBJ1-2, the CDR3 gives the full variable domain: DGGITQSPKYLFRKEGQNVTLSCEQNLNHDAMYWYRQDPGQGLRLIYYSQIVNDFQKGDIAEGYSVSREKKESFPLTVTSAQKNPTAFYLCASSIRAQANYGYTFGSGTRLTVV.

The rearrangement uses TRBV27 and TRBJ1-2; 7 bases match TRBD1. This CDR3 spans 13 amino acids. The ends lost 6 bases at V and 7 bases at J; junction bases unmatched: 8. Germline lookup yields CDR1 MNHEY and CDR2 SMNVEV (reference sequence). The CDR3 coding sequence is TGTGCCAGCAGCCCGCGACAGGGACTTGGCTACACCTTC. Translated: CASSPRQGLGYTF.

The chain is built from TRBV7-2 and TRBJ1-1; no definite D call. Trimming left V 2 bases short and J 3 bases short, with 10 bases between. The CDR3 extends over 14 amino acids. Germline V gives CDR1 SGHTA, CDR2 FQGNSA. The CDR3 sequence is CASSLWTGDTEAFF. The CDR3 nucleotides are TGTGCCAGCAGCTTATGGACTGGAGACACTGAAGCTTTCTTT.

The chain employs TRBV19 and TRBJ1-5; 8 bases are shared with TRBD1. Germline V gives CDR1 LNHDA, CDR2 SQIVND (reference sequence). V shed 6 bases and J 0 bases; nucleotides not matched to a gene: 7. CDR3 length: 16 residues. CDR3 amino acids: CASSETGGHSNQPQHF. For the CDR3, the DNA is TGTGCCAGTAGCGAAACAGGGGGTCATAGCAATCAGCCCCAGCATTTT.

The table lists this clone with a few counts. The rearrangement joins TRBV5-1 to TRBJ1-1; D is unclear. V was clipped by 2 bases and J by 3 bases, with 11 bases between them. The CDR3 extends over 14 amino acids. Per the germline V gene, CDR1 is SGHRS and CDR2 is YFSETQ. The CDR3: CASSLPGTYTEAFF. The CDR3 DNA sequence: TGCGCCAGCAGCTTACCGGGCACCTACACTGAAGCTTTCTTT.

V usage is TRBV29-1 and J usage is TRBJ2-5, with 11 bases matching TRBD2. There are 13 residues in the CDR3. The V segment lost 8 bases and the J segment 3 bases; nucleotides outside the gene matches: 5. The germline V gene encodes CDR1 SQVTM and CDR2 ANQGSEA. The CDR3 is CSLLTSGEETQYF. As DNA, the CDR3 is TGCAGCTTGCTGACTAGCGGGGAAGAGACCCAGTACTTC.

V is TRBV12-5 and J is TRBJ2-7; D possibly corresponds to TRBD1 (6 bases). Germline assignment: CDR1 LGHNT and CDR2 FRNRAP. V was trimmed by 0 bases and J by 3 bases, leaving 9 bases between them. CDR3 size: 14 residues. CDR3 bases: TGTGCTAGTGGTTTGGTACCAGGGGACTACGAGCAGTACTTC. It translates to CASGLVPGDYEQYF.

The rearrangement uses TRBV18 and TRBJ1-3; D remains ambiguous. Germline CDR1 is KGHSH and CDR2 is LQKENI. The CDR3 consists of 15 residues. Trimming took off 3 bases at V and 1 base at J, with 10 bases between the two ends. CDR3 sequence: CASSPVGLSGNTIYF. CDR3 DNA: TGTGCCAGCTCACCCGTAGGTTTATCTGGAAACACCATATATTTT.

DNA of the CDR3: TGTGCCAGCGGGGACGTGGGGGGCCACCTAAGTGGCTACACCTTC. Translating gives CASGDVGGHLSGYTF. The rearrangement joins TRBV6-1 to TRBJ1-2; TRBD1 is a possible D gene (6 bases). This CDR3 comprises 15 residues. From germline, CDR1 is MNHNS and CDR2 SASEGT. The V and J ends lost 8 bases and 7 bases respectively, with 23 bases between them.

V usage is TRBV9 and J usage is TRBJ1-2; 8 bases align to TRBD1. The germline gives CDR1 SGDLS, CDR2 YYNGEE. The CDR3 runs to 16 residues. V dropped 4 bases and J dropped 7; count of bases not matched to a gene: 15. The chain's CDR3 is CASSHLPPTGEGGYTF. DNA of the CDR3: TGTGCCAGCAGCCACCTACCCCCGACAGGGGAGGGTGGCTACACCTTC.

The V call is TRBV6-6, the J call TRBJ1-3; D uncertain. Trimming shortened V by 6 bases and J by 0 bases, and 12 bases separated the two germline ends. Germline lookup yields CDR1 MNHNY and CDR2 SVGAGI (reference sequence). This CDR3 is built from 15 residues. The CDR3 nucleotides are TGTGCCAGCAGCTACCCCCTGGGCTCTGGAAACACCATATATTTT. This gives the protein CASSYPLGSGNTIYF.

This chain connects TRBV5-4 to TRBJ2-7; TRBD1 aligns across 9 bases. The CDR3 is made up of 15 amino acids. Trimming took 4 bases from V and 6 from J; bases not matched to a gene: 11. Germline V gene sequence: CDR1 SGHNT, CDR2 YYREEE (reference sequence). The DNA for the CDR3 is TGTGCCAGCAGCCTACCGGGACAGGGCCCTTCCGAGCAGTACTTC. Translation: CASSLPGQGPSEQYF.

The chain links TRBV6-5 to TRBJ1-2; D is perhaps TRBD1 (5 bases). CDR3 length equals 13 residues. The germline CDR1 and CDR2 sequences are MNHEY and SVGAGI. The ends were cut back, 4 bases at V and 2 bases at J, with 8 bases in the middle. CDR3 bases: TGTGCCAGCAGTTCCAGGGACAACTATGGCTACACCTTC. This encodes CASSSRDNYGYTF.

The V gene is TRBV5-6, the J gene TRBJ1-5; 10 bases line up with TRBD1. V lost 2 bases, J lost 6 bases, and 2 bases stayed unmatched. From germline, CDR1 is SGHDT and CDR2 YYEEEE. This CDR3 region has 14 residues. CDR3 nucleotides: TGTGCCAGCAGCTTAGGGACAGGGGTTCAGCCCCAGCATTTT. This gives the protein CASSLGTGVQPQHF. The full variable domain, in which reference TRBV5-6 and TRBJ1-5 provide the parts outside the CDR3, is DAGVTQSPTHLIKTRGQQVTLRCSPKSGHDTVSWYQQALGQGPQFIFQYYEEEERQRGNFPDRFSGHQFPNYSSELNVNALLLGDSALYLCASSLGTGVQPQHFGDGTRLSIL.

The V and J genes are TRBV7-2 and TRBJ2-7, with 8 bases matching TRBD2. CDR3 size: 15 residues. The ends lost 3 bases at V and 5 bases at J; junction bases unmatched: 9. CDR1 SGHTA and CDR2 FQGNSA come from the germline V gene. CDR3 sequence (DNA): TGTGCCAGCAGCTTTTTCCACGGGGGGGAGGACGAGCAGTACTTC. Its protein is CASSFFHGGEDEQYF.

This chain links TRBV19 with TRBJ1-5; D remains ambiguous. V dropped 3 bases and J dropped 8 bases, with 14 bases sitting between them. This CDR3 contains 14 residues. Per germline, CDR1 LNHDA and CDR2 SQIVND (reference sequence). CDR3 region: CASSIVSGIKPQHF. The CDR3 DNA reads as TGTGCCAGTAGTATTGTATCCGGGATCAAGCCCCAGCATTTT.

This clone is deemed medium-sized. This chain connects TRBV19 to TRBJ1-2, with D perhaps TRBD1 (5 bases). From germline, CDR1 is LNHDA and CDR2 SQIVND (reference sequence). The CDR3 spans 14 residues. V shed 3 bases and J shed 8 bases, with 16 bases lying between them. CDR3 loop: CASSIPGTPAGYTF. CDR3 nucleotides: TGTGCCAGTAGTATCCCAGGGACGCCTGCGGGCTACACCTTC.

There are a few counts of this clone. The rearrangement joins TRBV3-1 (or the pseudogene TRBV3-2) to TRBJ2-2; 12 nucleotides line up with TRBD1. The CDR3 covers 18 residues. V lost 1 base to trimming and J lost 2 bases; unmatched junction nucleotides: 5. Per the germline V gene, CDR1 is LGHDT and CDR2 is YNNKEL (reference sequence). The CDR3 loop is CASSQGRGTGGNTGELFF. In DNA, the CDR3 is TGTGCCAGCAGCCAAGGCAGGGGGACAGGGGGCAACACCGGGGAGCTGTTTTTT.

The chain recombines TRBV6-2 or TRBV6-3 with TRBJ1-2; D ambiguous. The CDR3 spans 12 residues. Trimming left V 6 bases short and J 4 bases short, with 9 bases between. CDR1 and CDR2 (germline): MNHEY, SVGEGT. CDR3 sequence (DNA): TGTGCCAGCAGCCCGGGCTCCTATGGCTACACCTTC. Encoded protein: CASSPGSYGYTF.

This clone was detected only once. The CDR3 DNA reads as TGTGCCAGCAGCCAGCGGGGACCGGGTGAGCAGTTCTTC. This codes for CASSQRGPGEQFF. V usage is TRBV3-1 (or the pseudogene TRBV3-2) and J usage is TRBJ2-1; tentative D call: TRBD2 (6 bases). The CDR3 is 13 residues long. Trimming removed 3 bases from V and 9 bases from J, with 12 bases in between. The germline V gene encodes CDR1 LGHDT and CDR2 YNNKEL (reference sequence).

This chain's CDR3 is CATGWGQETQYF. The CDR3 coding sequence is TGTGCCACCGGATGGGGCCAAGAGACCCAGTACTTC. The J gene is TRBJ2-5, the V gene TRBV10-3, with D uncertain. This CDR3 has 12 residues. Germline CDR1 ENHRY, CDR2 SYGVKD. V lost 10 bases and J 1 base, leaving 10 bases between the germline ends.

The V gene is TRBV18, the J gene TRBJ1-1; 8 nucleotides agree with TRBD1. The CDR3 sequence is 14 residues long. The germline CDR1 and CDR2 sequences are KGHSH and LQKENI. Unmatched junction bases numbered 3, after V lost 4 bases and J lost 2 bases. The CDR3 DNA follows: TGTGCCAGCTCACTAACAGGGGGAAACACTGAAGCTTTCTTT. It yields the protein CASSLTGGNTEAFF.

CDR3 nucleotides: TGTGCCAGCAGCAAACAGGGGATGACTGGAAACACCATATATTTT. Amino acids: CASSKQGMTGNTIYF. The chain has TRBV7-6 and TRBJ1-3; 7 bases align to TRBD1. The CDR3 extends over 15 amino acids. The V gene end was trimmed by 5 bases and the J gene end by 2 bases; junction bases not matched to a gene: 6. Per germline, CDR1 SGHVS and CDR2 FNYEAQ.

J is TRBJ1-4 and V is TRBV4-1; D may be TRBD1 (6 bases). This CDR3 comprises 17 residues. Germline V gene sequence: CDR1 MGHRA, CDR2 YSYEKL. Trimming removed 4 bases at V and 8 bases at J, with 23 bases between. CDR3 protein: CASSPQTLQGLEEKLFF. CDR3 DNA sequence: TGCGCCAGCAGCCCGCAAACCCTTCAGGGGTTGGAGGAAAAACTGTTTTTT.

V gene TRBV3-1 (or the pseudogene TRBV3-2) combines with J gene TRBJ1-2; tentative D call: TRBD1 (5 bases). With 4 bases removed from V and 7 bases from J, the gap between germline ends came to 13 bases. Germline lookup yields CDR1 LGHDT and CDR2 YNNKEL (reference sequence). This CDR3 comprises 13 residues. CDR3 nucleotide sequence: TGTGCCAGCAGCCCCGGGACTGGCGGTGGCTACACCTTC. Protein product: CASSPGTGGGYTF.